One sample yielded the 25 T cell receptor beta chains listed below, sequenced in a study of cytomegalovirus exposure and HLA in healthy donors. 60 Vbeta and 13 Jbeta primers were used in PCR. The protocol was immunoSEQ multiplex PCR, while the TCRdb copy is restricted to in-frame clones and leaves out a portion. The data show 150,000 to 200,000 clones, roughly 87% seen once. Sequencing input: PBMCs. All receptors derive from a man in his forties or fifties in good health and CMV-seronegative.

The rearrangement uses TRBV11-2 and TRBJ2-7; 10 bases are a match to TRBD2. Unmatched junction bases numbered 6, after V lost 7 bases and J lost 3 bases. CDR1 and CDR2 (germline): SGHAT, FQNNGV. The CDR3 sequence is 14 residues long. CDR3 DNA sequence: TGTGCCAGCACCCTACTAGCGGGGAACTACGAGCAGTACTTC. This codes for CASTLLAGNYEQYF.

The chain is built from TRBV6-5 and TRBJ2-7; D is perhaps TRBD1 (5 bases). Germline loops: CDR1 MNHEY, CDR2 SVGAGI. This CDR3 is built from 13 residues. V dropped 6 bases and J dropped 3 bases, with 12 bases sitting between them. The CDR3 protein is CASSPQGHYEQYF. In DNA form, the CDR3 reads TGTGCCAGCAGCCCCCAGGGCCACTACGAGCAGTACTTC.

Written as DNA, the CDR3 is TGTGCCAGCAGCGTCTCCCCGGACATATCCTACGAGCAGTACTTC. It translates to CASSVSPDISYEQYF. J is TRBJ2-7 and V is TRBV9; possible D gene TRBD1, 5 bases. CDR3 length equals 15 residues. Germline-derived CDR1 and CDR2 are SGDLS and YYNGEE. V was trimmed by 2 bases and J by 1 base, leaving 13 bases between them.

This clone has just a few counts. V is TRBV2 and J is TRBJ1-5; 7 bases line up with TRBD1. CDR1 SNHLY and CDR2 FYNNEI come from the germline V gene. With V trimmed by 6 bases and J by 0 bases, 8 bases remained unmatched. CDR3 size: 16 residues. The CDR3 sequence: CASRGLGTVSNQPQHF. The CDR3 DNA follows: TGTGCCAGCAGGGGCCTAGGGACAGTTAGCAATCAGCCCCAGCATTTT.

The chain recombines TRBV5-6 with TRBJ1-6; 7 bases are shared with TRBD1. From germline, CDR1 is SGHDT and CDR2 YYEEEE. CDR3 size: 15 residues. V trimming: 4 bases; J trimming: 6 bases; junction bases outside the gene matches: 7. CDR3 coding DNA: TGTGCCAGCAGCAGTCCGGGACAGATTAATTCACCCCTCCACTTT. This gives the protein CASSSPGQINSPLHF.

The chain couples TRBV29-1 to TRBJ1-2; TRBD1 matches 11 bases. The CDR3 is 17 residues long. With 6 bases clipped from V and 7 bases from J, the junction kept 19 bases outside the gene matches. Germline lookup yields CDR1 SQVTM and CDR2 ANQGSEA. The CDR3 region is CSVAQNYLGQGAGGYTF. The CDR3 coding sequence is TGCAGCGTCGCCCAAAATTATCTCGGACAGGGGGCCGGTGGCTACACCTTC.

This chain uses TRBV28 with TRBJ2-5; the D gene is possibly TRBD2 (6 bases). The CDR3 has 13 amino acids. Trimming removed 6 bases at V and 3 bases at J, with 11 bases between. Germline V CDR1 and CDR2: MDHEN, SYDVKM. CDR3 coding DNA: TGTGCCAGCAGGCGGGACCTTAAAGAGACCCAGTACTTC. Its protein product is CASRRDLKETQYF.

This clone has just a few counts. The CDR3 bases are TGTGCCAGTAACCGGGACAGGGGTGGAAAACTGTTTTTT. This sequence encodes CASNRDRGGKLFF. This chain links TRBV2 with TRBJ1-4; 10 positions agree with TRBD1. This CDR3 is 13 amino acids long. The germline V gene has CDR1 SNHLY and CDR2 FYNNEI. V lost 9 bases to trimming and J lost 10 bases; unmatched junction nucleotides: 8.

This clone has a single count. The chain combines TRBV10-3 with TRBJ2-7; weak D call: TRBD2 (6 bases). The V end was cut by 0 bases, the J end by 1 base, with 10 bases between. The CDR3 sequence is 15 residues long. The germline V gene has CDR1 ENHRY and CDR2 SYGVKD. The CDR3 sequence is CAISESTGLSYEQYF. DNA of the CDR3: TGTGCCATCAGTGAGTCAACCGGACTATCCTACGAGCAGTACTTC.

This chain connects TRBV30 to TRBJ1-2, with TRBD1 identical over 9 bases. This CDR3 region has 16 residues. With 3 bases clipped from V and 5 bases from J, the junction kept 13 bases outside the gene matches. Germline V gene data show CDR1 as GTSNPN and CDR2 as SVGIG (reference sequence). In nucleotides, the CDR3 is TGTGCCTGGAGCGACAAACCGGGACAGGGTTTGTATGGCTACACCTTC. Translated: CAWSDKPGQGLYGYTF.

Only one count was recorded for this clone. This chain links TRBV28 with TRBJ1-2; a possible D gene is TRBD1 (6 bases). Trimming stripped 7 bases from V and 10 bases from J, with 22 bases between. Germline V gene lookup returns CDR1 MDHEN and CDR2 SYDVKM. The CDR3 is 14 residues long. The CDR3 loop is CASITQGSDEFYTF. The CDR3 nucleotides read TGTGCCAGCATCACACAGGGAAGCGACGAGTTCTACACCTTC.

This chain connects TRBV6-6 to TRBJ1-1, with D maybe TRBD1 (5 bases). CDR1 and CDR2 (germline): MNHNY, SVGAGI (reference sequence). The CDR3 consists of 15 residues. Trimming removed 2 bases at V and 3 bases at J, with 13 bases between. CDR3 sequence: CASSYGAARDTEAFF. In DNA form, the CDR3 reads TGTGCCAGCAGTTACGGGGCGGCCCGGGACACTGAAGCTTTCTTT.

This clone was seen a single time. V usage is TRBV7-2 and J usage is TRBJ1-4; tentatively, D is TRBD1 (5 bases). The ends were cut back, 5 bases at V and 2 bases at J, with 12 bases in the middle. Germline CDR1 is SGHTA and CDR2 is FQGNSA. The CDR3 is 15 amino acids. This CDR3 reads CASSQRSGTNEKLFF. The CDR3 bases are TGTGCCAGCAGCCAAAGGTCAGGGACTAATGAAAAACTGTTTTTT.

This clone was observed a handful of times. This chain uses TRBV5-6 with TRBJ1-3; 11 positions agree with TRBD1. Germline CDR1 and CDR2: SGHDT and YYEEEE. With 4 bases clipped from V and 4 bases from J, the junction kept 7 bases outside the gene matches. This CDR3 is built from 16 residues. CDR3 region: CASSRGQGVYGNTIYF. The CDR3 DNA reads TGTGCCAGCAGCAGGGGACAGGGGGTTTACGGAAACACCATATATTTT.

CDR3 sequence: CAWSAPTSGGAGPKFF. The CDR3 DNA reads as TGTGCCTGGAGCGCACCGACTAGCGGGGGGGCGGGACCGAAGTTCTTC. The rearrangement uses TRBV30 and TRBJ2-1; 14 bases map to TRBD2. V trimming: 3 bases; J trimming: 14 bases; junction bases outside the gene matches: 15. The CDR3 runs to 16 residues. Germline CDR1 reads GTSNPN; CDR2 reads SVGIG (reference sequence).

J is TRBJ1-4 and V is TRBV7-9; 7 nucleotides align to TRBD1. The CDR3 covers 16 residues. Germline V gene data show CDR1 as SEHNR and CDR2 as FQNEAQ (reference sequence). V lost 2 bases to trimming and J lost 5 bases; unmatched junction nucleotides: 8. CDR3 residues: CASSLRLGDSNEKLFF. CDR3 sequence (DNA): TGTGCCAGCAGCTTAAGGTTGGGGGACAGCAATGAAAAACTGTTTTTT.

The chain couples TRBV4-1 to TRBJ2-7; D perhaps matches TRBD2 (6 bases). Trimming took 0 bases from V and 3 from J, leaving 12 bases between them. The CDR3 has 15 residues. Germline V gives CDR1 MGHRA, CDR2 YSYEKL. The CDR3 bases are TGCGCCAGCAGCCAAGATGAGCGGGCCTACTACGAGCAGTACTTC. Its translation is CASSQDERAYYEQYF.

The chain is built from TRBV6-5 and TRBJ1-1; weak D call: TRBD1 (5 bases). The V gene's germline CDR1 is MNHEY and CDR2 SVGAGI. The CDR3 is made up of 13 amino acids. Trimming left V 6 bases short and J 4 bases short, with 12 bases between. CDR3 amino acids: CASRSGQVTEAFF. In DNA, the CDR3 is TGTGCCAGCAGGTCAGGGCAGGTCACTGAAGCTTTCTTT.

The J gene is TRBJ2-5, the V gene TRBV28, with 8 bases lining up with TRBD2. Germline V gene lookup returns CDR1 MDHEN and CDR2 SYDVKM. J lost 1 base, V lost 6 bases, and 10 bases had no gene match. The CDR3 loop spans 16 amino acids. The CDR3 DNA is TGTGCCAGCAGGGTCGCGGGGGGACGCGTCCAAGAGACCCAGTACTTC. This encodes CASRVAGGRVQETQYF.

This clone was seen a few times. The genes are TRBV5-6 and TRBJ1-2, with 7 nucleotides matching TRBD1. CDR3 length: 13 residues. Germline CDR1 SGHDT, CDR2 YYEEEE. The junction had 2 bases not matched to a gene; V was cut back by 4 bases and J by 2 bases. In nucleotides, the CDR3 is TGTGCCAGCAGCACACAGGGGAACTATGGCTACACCTTC. This translates into CASSTQGNYGYTF.

The chain recombines TRBV4-2 with TRBJ1-1, with 8 bases lining up with TRBD1. CDR1 is LGHNA and CDR2 is YNFKEQ in the germline V gene. V shed 5 bases, J shed 10 bases, and the junction held 6 bases outside the gene matches. This CDR3 comprises 12 residues. Written as DNA, the CDR3 is TGTGCCAGCAGCTCTGGACAGGGAGGAGCTTTCTTT. Protein product: CASSSGQGGAFF.

This clone turned up a few times. The chain carries TRBV7-2 and TRBJ2-7, with TRBD2 as a possible D gene (5 bases). The CDR3 runs 14 residues. V lost 1 base and J lost 3, with 10 bases in between. Germline CDR1 SGHTA, CDR2 FQGNSA. The CDR3 is CASSLGPGIYEQYF. CDR3 coding DNA: TGTGCCAGCAGCTTAGGTCCCGGGATCTACGAGCAGTACTTC.

This clone was seen only a few times. The rearrangement joins TRBV5-1 to TRBJ2-1; TRBD2 matches 14 bases. CDR1 and CDR2 (germline): SGHRS, YFSETQ. This CDR3 contains 16 residues. After removal of 3 bases from V and 10 bases from J, the junction contained 9 bases not matched to a gene. CDR3 coding DNA: TGCGCCAGCAGCTCGAGCGGGACTAGCGGGAGAACCGAGCAGTTCTTC. This encodes CASSSSGTSGRTEQFF.

V and J are TRBV10-3 and TRBJ1-2; possible D gene TRBD1, 6 bases. The V and J ends lost 6 bases and 6 bases respectively, with 17 bases between them. The CDR3 extends over 14 amino acids. The germline V gene has CDR1 ENHRY and CDR2 SYGVKD. The CDR3 region has the DNA TGTGCCATCAGCCCCGGGACATCCGTCCATGGCTACACCTTC. Its protein is CAISPGTSVHGYTF.

The gene calls are TRBV28 and TRBJ1-2, with a weak D call TRBD1 (5 bases). CDR3 length: 13 residues. Trimming shortened V by 3 bases and J by 5 bases, and 10 bases separated the two germline ends. Looked up from germline, CDR1 is MDHEN and CDR2 is SYDVKM. The CDR3 protein is CASSFGRVYGYTF. CDR3 bases: TGTGCCAGCAGTTTCGGCAGGGTATATGGCTACACCTTC.